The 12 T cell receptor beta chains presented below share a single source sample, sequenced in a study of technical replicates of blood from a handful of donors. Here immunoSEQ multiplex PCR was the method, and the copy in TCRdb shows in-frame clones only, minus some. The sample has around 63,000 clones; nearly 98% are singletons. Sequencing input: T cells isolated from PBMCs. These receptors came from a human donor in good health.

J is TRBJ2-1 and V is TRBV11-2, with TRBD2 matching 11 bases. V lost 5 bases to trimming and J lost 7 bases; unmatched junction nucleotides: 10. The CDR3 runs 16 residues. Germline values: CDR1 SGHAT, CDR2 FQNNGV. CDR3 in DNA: TGTGCCAGCAGCAGTTTACTAGCGGGAGTCGGAAATGAGCAGTTCTTC. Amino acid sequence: CASSSLLAGVGNEQFF.

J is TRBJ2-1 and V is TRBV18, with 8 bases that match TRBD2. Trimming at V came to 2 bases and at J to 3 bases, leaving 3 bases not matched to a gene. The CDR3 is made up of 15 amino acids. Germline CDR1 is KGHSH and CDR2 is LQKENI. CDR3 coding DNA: TGTGCCAGCTCACCAACGGGACTAGACTACAATGAGCAGTTCTTC. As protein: CASSPTGLDYNEQFF. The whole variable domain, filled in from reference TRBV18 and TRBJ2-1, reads NAGVMQNPRHLVRRRGQEARLRCSPMKGHSHVYWYRQLPEEGLKFMVYLQKENIIDESGMPKERFSAEFPKEGPSILRIQQVVRGDSAAYFCASSPTGLDYNEQFFGPGTRLTVL.

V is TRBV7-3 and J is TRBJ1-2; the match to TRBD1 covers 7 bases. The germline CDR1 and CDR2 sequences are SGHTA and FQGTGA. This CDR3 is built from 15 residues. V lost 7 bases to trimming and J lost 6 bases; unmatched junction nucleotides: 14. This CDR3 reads CASTRPGTVTDGYTF. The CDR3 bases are TGTGCCAGCACCCGACCCGGGACAGTAACCGATGGCTACACCTTC.

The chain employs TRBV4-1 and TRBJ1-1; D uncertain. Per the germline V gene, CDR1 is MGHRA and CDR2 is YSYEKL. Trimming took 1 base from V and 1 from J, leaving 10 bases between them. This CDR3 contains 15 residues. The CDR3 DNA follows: TGCGCCAGCAGCCAAGGGGCAGGTACGAACACTGAAGCTTTCTTT. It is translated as CASSQGAGTNTEAFF.

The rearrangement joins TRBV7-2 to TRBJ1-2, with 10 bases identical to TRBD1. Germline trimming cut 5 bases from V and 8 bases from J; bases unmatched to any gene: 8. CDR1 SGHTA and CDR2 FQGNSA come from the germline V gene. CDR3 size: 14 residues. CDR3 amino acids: CASSLTDRGNGYTF. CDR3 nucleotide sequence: TGTGCCAGCAGCCTCACGGACAGGGGGAACGGCTACACCTTC.

This CDR3 reads CASSVGGTTYQPQHF. As DNA, the CDR3 is TGTGCCAGCAGCGTAGGAGGGACAACCTATCAGCCCCAGCATTTT. J is TRBJ1-5 and V is TRBV9; D is perhaps TRBD1 (6 bases). With 0 bases removed from V and 5 bases from J, the gap between germline ends came to 12 bases. The germline V gene encodes CDR1 SGDLS and CDR2 YYNGEE. The CDR3 is 15 amino acids. The full variable domain, with the rest looked up from reference TRBV9 and TRBJ1-5, is DSGVTQTPKHLITATGQRVTLRCSPRSGDLSVYWYQQSLDQGLQFLIQYYNGEERAKGNILERFSAQQFPDLHSELNLSSLELGDSALYFCASSVGGTTYQPQHFGDGTRLSIL.

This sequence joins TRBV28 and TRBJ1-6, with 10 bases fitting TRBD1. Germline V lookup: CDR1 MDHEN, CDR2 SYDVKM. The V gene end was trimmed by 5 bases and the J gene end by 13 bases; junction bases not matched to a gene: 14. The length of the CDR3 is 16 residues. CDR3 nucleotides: TGTGCCAGCAGTCGAGCCGGGACAGGGGATTTGGTCCCCCTCCACTTT. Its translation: CASSRAGTGDLVPLHF.

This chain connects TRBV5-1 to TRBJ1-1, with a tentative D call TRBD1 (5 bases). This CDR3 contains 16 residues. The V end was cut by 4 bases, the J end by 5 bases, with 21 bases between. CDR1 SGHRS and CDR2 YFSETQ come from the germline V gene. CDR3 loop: CASSPSYDSLGTEAFF. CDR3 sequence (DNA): TGCGCCAGCAGCCCTTCTTACGACAGTCTCGGGACTGAAGCTTTCTTT.

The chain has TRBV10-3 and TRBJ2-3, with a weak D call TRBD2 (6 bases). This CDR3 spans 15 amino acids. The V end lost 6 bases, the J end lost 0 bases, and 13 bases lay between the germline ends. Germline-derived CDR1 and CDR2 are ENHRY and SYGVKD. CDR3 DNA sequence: TGTGCCATCAGCCTTAGCGGAACTAGCACAGATACGCAGTATTTT. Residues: CAISLSGTSTDTQYF.

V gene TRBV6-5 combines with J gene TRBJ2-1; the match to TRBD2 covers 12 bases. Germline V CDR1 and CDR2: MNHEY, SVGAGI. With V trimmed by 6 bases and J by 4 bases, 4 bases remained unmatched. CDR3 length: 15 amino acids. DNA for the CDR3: TGTGCCAGCAGCTCACTAGCGGGAGGATACAATGAGCAGTTCTTC. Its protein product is CASSSLAGGYNEQFF.

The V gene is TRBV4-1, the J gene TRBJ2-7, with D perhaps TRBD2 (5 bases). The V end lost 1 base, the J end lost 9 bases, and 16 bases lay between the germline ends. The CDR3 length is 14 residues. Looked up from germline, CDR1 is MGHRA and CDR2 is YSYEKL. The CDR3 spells CASSQGTVLGGQYF. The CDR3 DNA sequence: TGCGCCAGCAGCCAAGGGACTGTGCTCGGCGGGCAGTACTTC.

The CDR3 DNA follows: TGTGCCAGCAGCCCTCATTGGGGGGCGGGGACTACTGGTACAGATACGCAGTATTTT. Translation gives CASSPHWGAGTTGTDTQYF. V and J are TRBV4-2 and TRBJ2-3, with D possibly matching TRBD2 (7 bases). The V end lost 4 bases, the J end lost 3 bases, and 26 bases lay between the germline ends. The germline V gene encodes CDR1 LGHNA and CDR2 YNFKEQ. The CDR3 is 19 residues long.